These T cell receptor beta chains were read from a single sample in a study of blood T cell repertoires in COVID-19. Assay: immunoSEQ multiplex PCR; the TCRdb copy retains only in-frame clones and omits some. The data hold about 290,000 clones, with around 88% observed a single time. The sequenced sample was peripheral blood. The receptors come from a man between 40 and 49 years old with acute or convalescent COVID-19. The conserved cysteine and the conserved F or W are not part of the CDR3 here. Each record gives: CDR3 protein, J gene, V gene.

cdr3_aa: ATRRAGADNEQF
j_call: TRBJ2-1
v_call: TRBV10-3

cdr3_aa: ASSLDRYGYT
j_call: TRBJ1-2
v_call: TRBV5-1

cdr3_aa: ASSMTRYNSPLH
j_call: TRBJ1-6
v_call: TRBV19

cdr3_aa: ASALAVYNEQF
j_call: TRBJ2-1
v_call: TRBV6-5

cdr3_aa: ASSRQGSDSPLH
j_call: TRBJ1-6
v_call: TRBV2

cdr3_aa: ASSERQGGNTIY
j_call: TRBJ1-3
v_call: TRBV6-1

cdr3_aa: ANIDRTNYGYT
j_call: TRBJ1-2
v_call: TRBV11-2

cdr3_aa: ASSATREDTQY
j_call: TRBJ2-3
v_call: TRBV7-3

cdr3_aa: ATSDSGQFSYEQY
j_call: TRBJ2-7
v_call: TRBV24-1

cdr3_aa: ASSIDDRGWNYGYT
j_call: TRBJ1-2
v_call: TRBV19

cdr3_aa: ASSPREGSTDTQY
j_call: TRBJ2-3
v_call: TRBV19

cdr3_aa: ASSDGGQAGNYGYT
j_call: TRBJ1-2
v_call: TRBV6-1

cdr3_aa: ASSPGQESFGNQPQH
j_call: TRBJ1-5
v_call: TRBV2

cdr3_aa: ASSIDTTAVWPQH
j_call: TRBJ1-5
v_call: TRBV19

cdr3_aa: ASSEITGTQPQH
j_call: TRBJ1-5
v_call: TRBV2

cdr3_aa: ASSPDRGLSGYT
j_call: TRBJ1-2
v_call: TRBV19

cdr3_aa: ATSSPRDSEQY
j_call: TRBJ2-7
v_call: TRBV24-1

cdr3_aa: ASGLVVVGRLAKNIQY
j_call: TRBJ2-4
v_call: TRBV12-5

cdr3_aa: ASSRTGSREQY
j_call: TRBJ2-7
v_call: TRBV3-1/TRBV3-2

cdr3_aa: ASSPGQGKTDTQY
j_call: TRBJ2-3
v_call: TRBV18

cdr3_aa: SVERWTPGDTQY
j_call: TRBJ2-3
v_call: TRBV29-1

cdr3_aa: ASSLKGGRAGGNSPLH
j_call: TRBJ1-6
v_call: TRBV27

cdr3_aa: AISESTPMTPNYGYT
j_call: TRBJ1-2
v_call: TRBV10-3

cdr3_aa: ASSPHREGTEAF
j_call: TRBJ1-1
v_call: TRBV11-2

cdr3_aa: ASSEAELMNTEAF
j_call: TRBJ1-1
v_call: TRBV6-1

cdr3_aa: ASSLRGQDSYEQY
j_call: TRBJ2-7
v_call: TRBV5-1

cdr3_aa: ASKQVNNEQF
j_call: TRBJ2-1
v_call: TRBV6-5

cdr3_aa: AWSSNPSNSPLH
j_call: TRBJ1-6
v_call: TRBV30

cdr3_aa: ASSPGTGSGELF
j_call: TRBJ2-2
v_call: TRBV5-4

cdr3_aa: ASSSEQGLNTEAF
j_call: TRBJ1-1
v_call: TRBV7-6

cdr3_aa: ASSPSVADTQY
j_call: TRBJ2-3
v_call: TRBV9

cdr3_aa: ASSQEFNLNYEQY
j_call: TRBJ2-7
v_call: TRBV4-2

cdr3_aa: ASSEWGTGEVAF
j_call: TRBJ1-1
v_call: TRBV25-1

cdr3_aa: ASSPLGGWDTEAF
j_call: TRBJ1-1
v_call: TRBV27

cdr3_aa: ASSPSGNTEAF
j_call: TRBJ1-1
v_call: TRBV12-3/TRBV12-4

cdr3_aa: SVGLGGAGATEAF
j_call: TRBJ1-1
v_call: TRBV29-1

cdr3_aa: ASSIRSQQGVEQF
j_call: TRBJ2-1
v_call: TRBV5-8

cdr3_aa: ASSLASRTGDGYT
j_call: TRBJ1-2
v_call: TRBV7-2

cdr3_aa: ASSEPWEGREQY
j_call: TRBJ2-7
v_call: TRBV2

cdr3_aa: ASSDKGRVGAEAF
j_call: TRBJ1-1
v_call: TRBV6-1

cdr3_aa: ASGLVLGRAVHEQY
j_call: TRBJ2-7
v_call: TRBV12-5

cdr3_aa: AWSVRSTGGTTEAF
j_call: TRBJ1-1
v_call: TRBV30

cdr3_aa: ASMTIHEQF
j_call: TRBJ2-1
v_call: TRBV27

cdr3_aa: ASSIAGRDSPLH
j_call: TRBJ1-6
v_call: TRBV19

cdr3_aa: ARQGGTEAF
j_call: TRBJ1-1
v_call: TRBV2

cdr3_aa: ASSLNQRGYT
j_call: TRBJ1-2
v_call: TRBV5-1

cdr3_aa: ASSRTVYNSPLH
j_call: TRBJ1-6
v_call: TRBV6-5

cdr3_aa: ASSEAPGGIKEKLF
j_call: TRBJ1-4
v_call: TRBV6-1

cdr3_aa: ASSLGLSGLTTYEQY
j_call: TRBJ2-7
v_call: TRBV5-5

cdr3_aa: ASSVPTGGSEKLF
j_call: TRBJ1-4
v_call: TRBV7-8

cdr3_aa: ASSTQTGVHGYT
j_call: TRBJ1-2
v_call: TRBV19

cdr3_aa: ASLRGRDYNEQF
j_call: TRBJ2-1
v_call: TRBV6-5

cdr3_aa: ASSTDSNYGYT
j_call: TRBJ1-2
v_call: TRBV5-4

cdr3_aa: AISVDQGASRTEAF
j_call: TRBJ1-1
v_call: TRBV10-3